These 10 T cell receptor beta chains were all obtained from the same sample, sequenced in a study of shared clonotypes between healthy human individuals. Produced via immunoSEQ multiplex PCR; TCRdb's table is partial and in-frame only. The table has some 500,000 clones, more than 70% seen once. Specimen: PBMCs. The origin of the receptors is a woman aged 40 to 50 in good health. Some clones in this sample may be carry-over from other donors' samples.

The CDR3 spells CASSIGAETQYF. The CDR3 DNA reads as TGTGCCAGTAGTATAGGGGCAGAGACCCAGTACTTC. The V gene is TRBV19, the J gene TRBJ2-5, with unresolved D. V was clipped by 1 base and J by 4 bases, with 4 bases between them. In germline, CDR1 is LNHDA, CDR2 SQIVND (reference sequence). This CDR3 has 12 amino acids.

This clone turned up a few times. The CDR3 here is CASSPTRWTEQYF. DNA of the CDR3: TGTGCCAGCAGCCCGACCCGTTGGACCGAGCAGTACTTC. The rearrangement links TRBV4-2 to TRBJ2-7; D unresolved. Trimming removed 4 bases at V and 6 bases at J, with 13 bases between. Germline V CDR1 and CDR2: LGHNA, YNFKEQ. The CDR3 covers 13 residues.

The rearrangement joins TRBV9 to TRBJ2-2; 8 bases match TRBD2. The junction had 6 bases not matched to a gene; V was cut back by 1 base and J by 4 bases. The CDR3 is 16 residues long. The germline V gene encodes CDR1 SGDLS and CDR2 YYNGEE. This CDR3 reads CASSVMAGGGTGELFF. CDR3 nucleotide sequence: TGTGCCAGCAGCGTAATGGCGGGAGGCGGCACCGGGGAGCTGTTTTTT.

This clone was picked up a small number of times. This rearrangement joins TRBV18 to TRBJ2-1, with 7 bases lining up with TRBD2. This CDR3 has 14 amino acids. Germline CDR1 KGHSH, CDR2 LQKENI. V was clipped by 4 bases and J by 5 bases; unmatched bases: 5. The CDR3 region has the DNA TGTGCCAGCTCACAAACGACTAGCCACAATGAGCAGTTCTTC. It is translated as CASSQTTSHNEQFF.

Concerning this clone: Given a much more abundant clone one base away, this may be a read error. The chain joins TRBV28 to TRBJ2-7; 9 bases line up with TRBD2. Germline V CDR1 and CDR2: MDHEN, SYDVKM. V shed 6 bases and J 4 bases; nucleotides not matched to a gene: 10. The CDR3 sequence is 15 residues long. The CDR3 DNA is TGTGCCAGCAGGACCCAGACTAGCGGATATTACGAGCAGTACTTC. Its translation: CASRTQTSGYYEQYF.

In the case of this clone: The junction and the germline gene differ at one end; a read error may be behind it. V and J are TRBV20-1 and TRBJ1-3, with D perhaps matching TRBD1 (5 bases). Germline V gene sequence: CDR1 DFQATT, CDR2 SNEGSKA (reference sequence). There are 11 residues in the CDR3. CDR3 region: CSANQGSTIYF. In DNA, the CDR3 is TGCAGTGCTAACCAGGGAAGCACCATATATTTT.

As for this clone: A far larger clone is one nucleotide away, so this likely arose from a read error. The same CDR3 can be traced to other DNA sequences in this sample. The chain carries TRBV6-1 and TRBJ2-7; possibly TRBD2 for D (6 bases). Germline V lookup: CDR1 MNHNS, CDR2 SASEGT. The V end lost 0 bases, the J end lost 1 base, and 10 bases lay between the germline ends. The CDR3 has 15 residues. The CDR3: CASSEAEEGSYEQYF. The CDR3 DNA is TGTGCCAGCAGTGAAGCAGAGGAGGGGTCCTACGAGCAGTACTTC.

A note on this clone: Possible read error: a much larger clone is one base away. Other nucleotide sequences in the sample specify the same CDR3. This rearrangement joins TRBV11-1 to TRBJ1-2; D not resolved. Trimming took 3 bases from V and 4 from J, leaving 6 bases between them. Germline V gene data show CDR1 as SGHAT and CDR2 as FQDESV (reference sequence). This CDR3 has 12 residues. The CDR3 nucleotides are TGTGCCAGCAGCTTGGGAGGCTATGGCTACACCTTC. Its translation is CASSLGGYGYTF.

The chain employs TRBV15 and TRBJ2-7; a possible D gene is TRBD2 (6 bases). V was clipped by 1 base and J by 6 bases, with 16 bases between them. The germline gives CDR1 LNHNV, CDR2 YYDKDF (reference sequence). This CDR3 has 15 residues. CDR3 DNA sequence: TGTGCCACCAGCAGAGCTCGGGACTCAGCATCCGAGCAGTACTTC. Translated, it gives CATSRARDSASEQYF.

CDR3: CASTRRVGETQYF. In nucleotides, the CDR3 is TGTGCCAGCACCCGCCGGGTTGGGGAGACCCAGTACTTC. V and J are TRBV28 and TRBJ2-5; D not certain. CDR1 and CDR2 from the germline V gene are MDHEN and SYDVKM. This CDR3 contains 13 residues. With 7 bases removed from V and 5 bases from J, the gap between germline ends came to 14 bases.